This T cell receptor (beta chain) originates from a study of control samples from healthy donors and cancer patients. Germline CDR1 reads SQVTM; CDR2 reads ANQGSEA. The CDR3 is made up of 15 amino acids. Trimming cost V 4 bases and J 0 bases, with 12 bases left between them. Sequencing used immunoSEQ multiplex PCR; TCRdb keeps in-frame clones, though not all of them. The profile shows approximately 7,000 clones, roughly 85% of them singletons. The TCR originated in a man aged 65 to 85 with lung cancer. V usage is TRBV29-1 and J usage is TRBJ2-2; D is ambiguous. The sample comprised PBMCs. The CDR3 DNA follows: TGCAGCGTTGCCGGGCGGTCCACGAACACCGGGGAGCTGTTTTTT. Translating gives CSVAGRSTNTGELFF.